This passage covers 25 T cell receptor beta chains from one sample sequenced in a study of TIL therapy for anti-PD-1-resistant metastatic lung cancer. The libraries were made with immunoSEQ v3. The table came from immunoSEQ multiplex PCR; TCRdb's copy has only in-frame clones and leaves some out. Of more than 90,000 clones listed, approximately 65% were seen once; the top ten hold about 10%. Time point here: pre-treatment sample, taken before nivolumab and TIL therapy. Tumor tissue came from excised metastases, mostly pleural nodules or supraclavicular lymph nodes. The input for sequencing was tumor tissue, taken at baseline. These receptors were obtained from a person aged 25 to 85 with non-small cell lung cancer.

The chain recombines TRBV6-5 with TRBJ1-1; D possibly corresponds to TRBD1 (5 bases). The V end lost 2 bases, the J end lost 0 bases, and 10 bases lay between the germline ends. The CDR3 runs 15 residues. Germline V lookup: CDR1 MNHEY, CDR2 SVGAGI. CDR3 amino acids: CASSYGGTVNTEAFF. CDR3 sequence (DNA): TGTGCCAGCAGTTACGGGGGGACGGTGAACACTGAAGCTTTCTTT.

The V gene is TRBV7-2, the J gene TRBJ2-5; TRBD1 might be the D (5 bases). The ends were cut back, 4 bases at V and 2 bases at J, with 11 bases in the middle. CDR1 and CDR2 from the germline V gene are SGHTA and FQGNSA. The CDR3 extends over 14 amino acids. CDR3 DNA sequence: TGTGCCAGCAGCTCGACAGCGCTTCAAGAGACCCAGTACTTC. This sequence encodes CASSSTALQETQYF.

This clone was seen once. V is TRBV7-4 and J is TRBJ2-4; 8 nucleotides align to TRBD2. Per germline, CDR1 SGHVT and CDR2 SQSDAQ. The CDR3 contains 21 residues. After removal of 4 bases from V and 2 bases from J, the junction contained 22 bases not matched to a gene. CDR3 sequence reads: CASSSTRPDSLAVFTKNIQYF. The CDR3, as DNA: TGTGCCAGCAGCTCAACCCGCCCGGACTCACTAGCGGTATTTACCAAAAACATTCAGTACTTC.

The chain recombines TRBV27 with TRBJ2-1, with 8 bases lining up with TRBD2. The ends lost 3 bases at V and 3 bases at J; junction bases unmatched: 7. CDR3 size: 16 residues. Germline CDR1 MNHEY, CDR2 SMNVEV (reference sequence). The CDR3: CASSFRLATDYNEQFF. CDR3 coding DNA: TGTGCCAGCAGTTTTCGACTAGCGACTGACTACAATGAGCAGTTCTTC.

The rearrangement uses TRBV11-2 and TRBJ2-7; 7 positions agree with TRBD1. CDR3 size: 15 residues. Germline assignment: CDR1 SGHAT and CDR2 FQNNGV. J lost 3 bases, V lost 5 bases, and 10 bases had no gene match. The CDR3: CASSETTGAGYEQYF. The CDR3 DNA reads TGTGCCAGCAGCGAGACCACAGGGGCAGGCTACGAGCAGTACTTC.

This clone occurred a few times. V gene TRBV2 combines with J gene TRBJ2-7, with D possibly being TRBD1 (5 bases). Germline CDR1 SNHLY, CDR2 FYNNEI. V lost 2 bases and J 4 bases, leaving 12 bases between the germline ends. The CDR3 covers 14 residues. The CDR3 coding sequence is TGTGCCAGCAGTGAAAGGGGCAGCCATTACGAGCAGTACTTC. Translation gives CASSERGSHYEQYF.

This clone was seen a handful of times. This sequence joins TRBV3-1 (or the pseudogene TRBV3-2) and TRBJ2-2; 12 nucleotides agree with TRBD1. J was trimmed by 5 bases and V by 6 bases; bases with no gene match: 4. Germline values: CDR1 LGHDT, CDR2 YNNKEL (reference sequence). The CDR3 length is 15 residues. The chain's CDR3 is CASSGDRGPTGELFF. The DNA for the CDR3 is TGTGCCAGCAGTGGGGACAGGGGGCCGACCGGGGAGCTGTTTTTT.

V gene TRBV6-2 or TRBV6-3 combines with J gene TRBJ2-5; D perhaps matches TRBD1 (5 bases). Germline CDR1 MNHEY, CDR2 SVGEGT. The CDR3 extends over 15 amino acids. V lost 5 bases and J lost 4, with 17 bases in between. The CDR3 protein is CASSALQGTRETQYF. CDR3 DNA sequence: TGTGCCAGCAGTGCCCTCCAGGGAACAAGAGAGACCCAGTACTTC.

The rearrangement links TRBV6-2 or TRBV6-3 to TRBJ2-3; D is unclear. In germline, CDR1 is MNHEY, CDR2 SVGEGT. Trimming pared 1 base from V and 10 bases from J, leaving 15 bases between. CDR3 size: 14 residues. The CDR3 nucleotides are TGTGCCAGCAGTTACTTGGGCCCCACGATATCGCAGTATTTT. As protein: CASSYLGPTISQYF.

This chain links TRBV7-3 with TRBJ2-3, with D unclear. V was cut by 8 bases and J by 0 bases, with 6 bases left in between. Per germline, CDR1 SGHTA and CDR2 FQGTGA. The length of the CDR3 is 12 residues. CDR3 coding DNA: TGTGCCAGCGGAACGAGCACAGATACGCAGTATTTT. This sequence encodes CASGTSTDTQYF.

The rearrangement joins TRBV3-1 (or the pseudogene TRBV3-2) to TRBJ1-5; D uncertain. Germline V CDR1 and CDR2: LGHDT, YNNKEL (reference sequence). The V end was cut by 1 base, the J end by 4 bases, with 5 bases between. The CDR3 is 13 amino acids. This chain's CDR3 is CASSQVRNQPQHF. DNA of the CDR3: TGTGCCAGCAGCCAAGTCAGAAATCAGCCCCAGCATTTT.

The chain carries TRBV10-3 and TRBJ2-2, with 9 bases that match TRBD1. The V gene end was trimmed by 10 bases and the J gene end by 6 bases; junction bases not matched to a gene: 6. Germline loops: CDR1 ENHRY, CDR2 SYGVKD. CDR3 length: 13 residues. CDR3 residues: CATRTGEPGELFF. The DNA for the CDR3 is TGTGCCACCCGGACAGGGGAACCCGGGGAGCTGTTTTTT.

The chain links TRBV7-9 to TRBJ1-1, with 7 bases fitting TRBD1. CDR1 is SEHNR, CDR2 FQNEAQ, per germline (reference sequence). The CDR3 is 16 amino acids. V shed 6 bases and J 0 bases; nucleotides not matched to a gene: 10. CDR3 bases: TGTGCCAGCAGTCGACAGGGTGGACGCATGAACACTGAAGCTTTCTTT. Its protein product is CASSRQGGRMNTEAFF.

The chain recombines TRBV7-3 with TRBJ2-3; 12 bases fit TRBD2. The CDR3 has 15 amino acids. J lost 3 bases, V lost 4 bases, and 2 bases had no gene match. Germline V lookup: CDR1 SGHTA, CDR2 FQGTGA. CDR3 DNA: TGTGCCAGCAGCTCTAGCGGGAGGGAAACAGATACGCAGTATTTT. Its translation is CASSSSGRETDTQYF. Variable domain in full (rest from reference TRBV7-3 and TRBJ2-3): GAGVSQTPSNKVTEKGKYVELRCDPISGHTALYWYRQSLGQGPEFLIYFQGTGAADDSGLPNDRFFAVRPEGSVSTLKIQRTERGDSAVYLCASSSSGRETDTQYFGPGTRLTVL.

The CDR3 nucleotides are TGTGCCAGCACCGGACAGGGGGGTGGGACCGGGGAGCTGTTTTTT. Amino acid sequence: CASTGQGGGTGELFF. V gene TRBV7-2 combines with J gene TRBJ2-2; the match to TRBD1 covers 10 bases. After removal of 7 bases from V and 5 bases from J, the junction contained 7 bases not matched to a gene. Germline CDR1 reads SGHTA; CDR2 reads FQGNSA. The CDR3 sequence is 15 residues long.

V gene TRBV19 combines with J gene TRBJ2-1, with D perhaps TRBD2 (5 bases). From germline, CDR1 is LNHDA and CDR2 SQIVND (reference sequence). CDR3 length: 13 residues. The V end lost 6 bases, the J end lost 7 bases, and 13 bases lay between the germline ends. The chain's CDR3 is CASRTEVGNEQFF. CDR3 nucleotides: TGTGCCAGTAGAACGGAGGTAGGGAATGAGCAGTTCTTC.

The chain carries TRBV29-1 and TRBJ1-2; the D is unclear. The CDR3 has 14 residues. Trimming pared 7 bases from V and 7 bases from J, leaving 22 bases between. Germline-derived CDR1 and CDR2 are SQVTM and ANQGSEA. The CDR3 protein is CSAGGRPGEGGYTF. In nucleotides, the CDR3 is TGCAGCGCCGGCGGACGCCCTGGAGAGGGTGGCTACACCTTC.

This clone was seen a few times. The J gene is TRBJ2-2, the V gene TRBV14; D remains unclear. CDR3 size: 16 residues. Germline CDR1 and CDR2: SGHDN and FVKESK. V lost 1 base, J lost 1 base, and 10 bases lay in between. The CDR3 here is CASSQGMTKNTGELFF. CDR3 in DNA: TGTGCCAGCAGCCAAGGAATGACGAAGAACACCGGGGAGCTGTTTTTT.

The chain joins TRBV6-2 or TRBV6-3 to TRBJ2-2, with 9 bases lining up with TRBD2. The CDR3 extends over 18 amino acids. CDR1 and CDR2 (germline): MNHEY, SVGEGT. V dropped 2 bases and J dropped 9; count of bases not matched to a gene: 16. The CDR3 region has the DNA TGTGCCAGCAGTTACCCGCTAGCGGGACTCACCCCTTCAAGGGAGCTGTTTTTT. Protein: CASSYPLAGLTPSRELFF.

The V gene is TRBV28, the J gene TRBJ1-3, with 9 positions matching TRBD1. CDR1 MDHEN and CDR2 SYDVKM come from the germline V gene. The CDR3 consists of 17 residues. V gave up 6 bases and J gave up 0 bases; unmatched junction bases: 9. The CDR3 DNA reads as TGTGCCAGCAGCCTTACAGGGGGCTCTGACTCTGGAAACACCATATATTTT. This gives the protein CASSLTGGSDSGNTIYF.

The chain links TRBV14 to TRBJ2-3; tentatively, D is TRBD1 (6 bases). V gave up 4 bases and J gave up 0 bases, with 20 bases separating them. The germline V gene has CDR1 SGHDN and CDR2 FVKESK. This CDR3 comprises 18 residues. The CDR3: CASSLRLIGGPSTDTQYF. DNA for the CDR3: TGTGCCAGCAGCCTCCGGCTAATTGGGGGCCCTAGCACAGATACGCAGTATTTT.

CDR3 loop: CASSDRTVNDQPQHF. The CDR3 DNA reads TGTGCCAGCTCCGACCGGACAGTCAACGATCAGCCCCAGCATTTT. This rearrangement joins TRBV18 to TRBJ1-5; tentatively, D is TRBD1 (6 bases). CDR3 length: 15 amino acids. Per germline, CDR1 KGHSH and CDR2 LQKENI. Between the trimmed V and J ends, which lost 6 bases and 5 bases, there was a span of 17 bases.

J is TRBJ1-3 and V is TRBV9; unclear D gene. Germline values: CDR1 SGDLS, CDR2 YYNGEE. The length of the CDR3 is 15 residues. V was cut by 0 bases and J by 3 bases, with 10 bases left in between. In DNA, the CDR3 is TGTGCCAGCAGCGTAGCTGTGGAAGGTGGAAACACCATATATTTT. It specifies CASSVAVEGGNTIYF. The full variable domain, its missing parts supplied by reference TRBV9 and TRBJ1-3, is DSGVTQTPKHLITATGQRVTLRCSPRSGDLSVYWYQQSLDQGLQFLIQYYNGEERAKGNILERFSAQQFPDLHSELNLSSLELGDSALYFCASSVAVEGGNTIYFGEGSWLTVV.

V gene TRBV5-1 combines with J gene TRBJ2-5; 10 bases fit TRBD2. With V trimmed by 4 bases and J by 5 bases, 14 bases remained unmatched. The germline CDR1 and CDR2 sequences are SGHRS and YFSETQ. The CDR3 sequence is 17 residues long. In nucleotides, the CDR3 is TGCGCCAGCAGCAACCTCGGGACTAGCGCGAGGAGGGAGACCCAGTACTTC. Translated: CASSNLGTSARRETQYF.

This chain joins TRBV28 and TRBJ1-2; a weak D match, TRBD1 (6 bases). The V end lost 6 bases, the J end lost 8 bases, and 16 bases lay between the germline ends. Per germline, CDR1 MDHEN and CDR2 SYDVKM. The CDR3 sequence is 13 residues long. The CDR3 here is CASSPGTPFGYTF. The CDR3 coding sequence is TGTGCCAGCAGCCCCGGGACACCCTTCGGCTACACCTTC.